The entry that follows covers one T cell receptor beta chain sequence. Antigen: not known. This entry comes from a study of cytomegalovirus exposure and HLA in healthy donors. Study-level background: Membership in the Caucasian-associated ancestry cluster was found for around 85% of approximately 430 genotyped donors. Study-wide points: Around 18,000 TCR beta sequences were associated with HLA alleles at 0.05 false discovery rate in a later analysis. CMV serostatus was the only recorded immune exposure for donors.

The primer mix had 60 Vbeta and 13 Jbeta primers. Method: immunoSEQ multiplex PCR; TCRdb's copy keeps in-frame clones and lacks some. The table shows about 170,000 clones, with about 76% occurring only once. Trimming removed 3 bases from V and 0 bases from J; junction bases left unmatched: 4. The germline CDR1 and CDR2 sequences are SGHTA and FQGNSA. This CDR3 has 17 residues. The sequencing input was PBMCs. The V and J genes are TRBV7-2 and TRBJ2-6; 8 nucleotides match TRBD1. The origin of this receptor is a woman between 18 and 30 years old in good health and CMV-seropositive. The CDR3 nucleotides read TGTGCCAGCAGCTTTTGGACAGGGAGCTCTGGGGCCAACGTCCTGACTTTC. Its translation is CASSFWTGSSGANVLTF.